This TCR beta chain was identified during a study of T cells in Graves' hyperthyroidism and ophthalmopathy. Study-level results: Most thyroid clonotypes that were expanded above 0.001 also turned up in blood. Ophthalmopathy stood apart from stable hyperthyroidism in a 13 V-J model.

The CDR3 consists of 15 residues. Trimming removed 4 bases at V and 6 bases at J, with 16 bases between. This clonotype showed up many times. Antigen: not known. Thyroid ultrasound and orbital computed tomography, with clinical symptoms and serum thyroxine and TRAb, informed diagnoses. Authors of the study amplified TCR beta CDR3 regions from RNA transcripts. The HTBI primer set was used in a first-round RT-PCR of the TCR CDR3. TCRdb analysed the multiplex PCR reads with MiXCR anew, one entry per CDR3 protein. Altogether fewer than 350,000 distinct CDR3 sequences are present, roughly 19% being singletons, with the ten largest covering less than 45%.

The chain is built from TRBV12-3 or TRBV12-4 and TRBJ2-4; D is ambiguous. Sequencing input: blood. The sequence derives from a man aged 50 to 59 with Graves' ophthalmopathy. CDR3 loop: CASSSPLVMGNIQYF. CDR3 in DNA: TGTGCCAGCAGTTCCCCCCTTGTTATGGGAAACATTCAGTACTTC.